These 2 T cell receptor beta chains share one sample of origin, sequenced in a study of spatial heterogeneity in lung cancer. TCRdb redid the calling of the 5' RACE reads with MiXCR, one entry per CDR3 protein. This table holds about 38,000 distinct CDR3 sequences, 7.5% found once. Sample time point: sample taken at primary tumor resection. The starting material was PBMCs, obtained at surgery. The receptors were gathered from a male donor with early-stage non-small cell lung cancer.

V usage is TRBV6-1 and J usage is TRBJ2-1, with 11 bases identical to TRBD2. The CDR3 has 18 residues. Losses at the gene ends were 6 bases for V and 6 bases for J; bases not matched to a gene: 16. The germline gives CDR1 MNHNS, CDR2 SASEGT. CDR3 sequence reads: CASRRDGTGTSGSNEQFF. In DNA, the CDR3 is TGTGCCAGCAGGAGGGACGGAACCGGGACTAGCGGCTCCAATGAGCAGTTCTTC.

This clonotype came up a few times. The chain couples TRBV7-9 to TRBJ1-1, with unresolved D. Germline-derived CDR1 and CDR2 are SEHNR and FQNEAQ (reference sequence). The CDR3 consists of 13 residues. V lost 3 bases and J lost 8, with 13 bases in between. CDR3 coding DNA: TGTGCCAGCAGCTTGTTACGGACGGCCGAAGCTTTCTTT. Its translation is CASSLLRTAEAFF.